The 6 T cell receptor beta chains reported below all come from one sample, sequenced in a study of identical twins. One entry per CDR3 protein results from TCRdb running MiXCR on the 5' RACE reads. The table shows 1.5 million to 2 million distinct CDR3 sequences, with about 32% occurring only once. Sequencing used cord blood. All receptors come from a newborn girl in good health.

In this sample, this clonotype turned up a few times. This chain links TRBV3-1 with TRBJ1-6; D gene unclear. Trimming pared 3 bases from V and 12 bases from J, leaving 15 bases between. CDR3 length: 14 amino acids. Germline CDR1 reads LGHDT; CDR2 reads YNNKEL (reference sequence). CDR3 sequence reads: CASSQGRRIEPLHF. CDR3 nucleotides: TGTGCCAGCAGCCAGGGGAGAAGGATCGAACCCCTCCACTTT.

A few counts support this clonotype. The chain combines TRBV3-1 with TRBJ2-2; D not certain. Germline assignment: CDR1 LGHDT and CDR2 YNNKEL (reference sequence). The CDR3 is 12 residues long. Trimming stripped 3 bases from V and 5 bases from J, with 4 bases between. CDR3 protein: CASSQRTGELFF. Written as DNA, the CDR3 is TGTGCCAGCAGCCAGCGGACCGGGGAGCTGTTTTTT.

This clonotype was seen only once. This sequence joins TRBV5-1 and TRBJ2-7; a possible D gene is TRBD1 (6 bases). V dropped 0 bases and J dropped 2 bases, with 15 bases sitting between them. This CDR3 is built from 16 residues. CDR1 SGHRS and CDR2 YFSETQ come from the germline V gene. The CDR3, as DNA: TGCGCCAGCAGCTTGGCCTCCGGGACAACCACCTACGAGCAGTACTTC. The encoded protein is CASSLASGTTTYEQYF.

A few counts support this clonotype. The chain employs TRBV6-5 and TRBJ2-1; 9 bases align to TRBD2. There are 16 residues in the CDR3. CDR1 and CDR2 from the germline V gene are MNHEY and SVGAGI. The V segment lost 3 bases and the J segment 5 bases; nucleotides outside the gene matches: 8. CDR3 bases: TGTGCCAGCAGTTATGGGGAGACTAGCGGAGACAATGAGCAGTTCTTC. Amino acids: CASSYGETSGDNEQFF.

This rearrangement joins TRBV12-3 or TRBV12-4 to TRBJ2-3, with 7 bases matching TRBD1. Germline trimming cut 6 bases from V and 2 bases from J; bases unmatched to any gene: 11. The CDR3 has 16 amino acids. CDR3 region: CASSRHRDRFTDTQYF. In DNA form, the CDR3 reads TGTGCCAGCAGCCGCCACAGGGACAGATTCACAGATACGCAGTATTTT.

This chain uses TRBV2 with TRBJ1-3; D gene uncertain. In germline, CDR1 is SNHLY, CDR2 FYNNEI. The germline V and J ends were trimmed by 0 bases and 0 bases, with 12 bases remaining between them. This CDR3 is 17 amino acids long. The DNA of the CDR3 is TGTGCCAGCAGTGAAGCGCTTGGGAAGAGCTCTGGAAACACCATATATTTT. Its protein product is CASSEALGKSSGNTIYF. The variable domain in full, with the rest retrieved from reference TRBV2 and TRBJ1-3, is EPEVTQTPSHQVTQMGQEVILRCVPISNHLYFYWYRQILGQKVEFLVSFYNNEISEKSEIFDDQFSVERPDGSNFTLKIRSTKLEDSAMYFCASSEALGKSSGNTIYFGEGSWLTVV.